This paragraph covers one T cell receptor beta chain sequence. This specimen comes from a study of cytomegalovirus exposure and HLA in healthy donors. The PCR employed 60 Vbeta primers together with 13 Jbeta primers. TCRdb keeps only in-frame clones here, not all; method: immunoSEQ multiplex PCR. This sample has roughly 120,000 clones, with approximately 80% found just once. CDR3 length: 15 residues. Germline trimming cut 4 bases from V and 7 bases from J; bases unmatched to any gene: 10. In germline, CDR1 is SGHRS, CDR2 YFSETQ. The TCR sequence derives from a man younger than 40 in good health and CMV-seropositive. The genes are TRBV5-1 and TRBJ1-5; TRBD1 aligns across 8 bases. The source material was PBMCs. In nucleotides, the CDR3 is TGCGCCAGCAGCCCCCAGGGGGCGAGGGACCAGCCCCAGCATTTT. Protein product: CASSPQGARDQPQHF.